This T cell receptor (beta chain) is from a study of tumor-infiltrating lymphocytes in primary liver carcinoma (dated by TCRdb to between 2016 and 2019). Study-level background: Between late 2015 and March 2016, roughly five patients in China with histopathologically diagnosed primary liver carcinoma had surgical resection. Of the five patients (three men and two women, aged 30 to 69 years), four had hepatocellular carcinoma and one had combined HCC and intrahepatic cholangiocarcinoma. The five patients had tumors of stage T1-T3 N0M0, with maximum diameters ranging from roughly 4.2 to 10 cm. Each sample produced about 3.5 to 8 million productive TCRbeta reads, and read depth showed no significant difference between tissue types. The study combined TCRbeta repertoire sequencing, expression microarrays and whole-exome sequencing across five regions of each liver tumor, with adjacent normal tissue and blood. A total of 35 specimens from 5 patients underwent TCRbeta repertoire sequencing, comprising 25 or so tumor regions, 5 adjacent noncancerous liver tissues and 5 peripheral blood samples. Reproducibility between technical replicate repertoires was high, with correlation coefficients above 0.95 and mean shared-clone rates approximately 0.91.

What the research found in general, with its limitations: Repertoire overlap was found to be higher between tumor regions (mean around 35%) than between tumor-adjacent (approximately 17%) or tumor-blood (around 15%) pairs, consistent with antigen-driven expansion. Because the samples were bulk and unsorted, CD4+ and CD8+ T cell repertoires could not be compared. Only the TCR beta chain was sequenced, so true repertoire diversity is likely underestimated because unpaired alpha chains were not captured. The study included only four to six patients, and the authors note findings should be validated in a larger study. The top 250 clones accounted for a significantly greater share of the repertoire in tumors than in blood (p = 0.039).

Remarks on this clonotype: What antigen it recognizes has not been identified. An end of the junction differs from the germline gene, which may be a read error.

TCRbeta-specific cDNA was reverse-transcribed from approximately 460 ng total RNA using a constant-region primer and ProtoScript II reverse transcriptase. Three nested multiplex PCR rounds, following a slightly modified ARM-PCR procedure, were used to build the TCRbeta libraries. Each of the first two PCR rounds ran for around 10 cycles using multiplex TRBV1-TRBV30 forward primers together with a Cbeta reverse primer. Sample barcodes and Illumina adapters were added in a final 25-cycle PCR with Deep VentR polymerase. Before sequencing, amplicons between 200 and 500 bp were purified from gel using a QIAquick gel extraction kit. The TCRbeta amplicons were sequenced with 250-bp paired-end reads on an Illumina HiSeq 2500. The paper's processing steps were these. Quality trimming of reads was performed with Trimmomatic v0.33, and paired reads were merged with FLASH v1.2.11 so that full CDR3 sequences could be recovered. MiGEC v1.2.1b assigned V, D and J germline segments to the rearranged TCRbeta sequences. Clonotype statistics, along with Shannon-Wiener diversity indices, were calculated using VDJtools v1.0.0. Except for diversity analysis, only the 250 most abundant clonotypes of each sample were used in subsequent analyses to reduce sampling bias. TCRdb ran its own pipeline on the public reads, namely fastp trimming at Q25 and MiXCR clone calling, and kept in-frame beta chains. Each entry merges the rows of one CDR3 protein and shows their most common DNA and genes. The V and J calls and clone size are TCRdb's, not the authors'. The table for this sample lists 180,000 or so distinct CDR3 sequences; 50% to 75% of them were counted only once. Under 75% of the sample belongs to the ten largest clones.

Including the terminal cysteine and phenylalanine, the CDR3 comprises 15 residues. The DNA shown is the 45-base CDR3, in frame from base 1. From the germline V gene, CDR1 is SGHAT and CDR2 is FQNNGV. RNA from unsorted whole blood was extracted with TRIzol reagent, and germline DNA was obtained with the DNeasy Blood & Tissue kit. Chronic HBV infection was present in the patients, and the patients were treatment-naive at sampling. Before surgery, about 4 milliliters of peripheral blood were collected into K2EDTA tubes. The specimen was peripheral blood. This receptor was identified in a middle-aged man with primary liver carcinoma and hepatitis B virus infection. This chain joins TRBV11-2 to TRBJ1-2, with the D gene not clear enough to name. In nucleotides, the sequence is TGTGCCAGCAGCTTAGTGCGCGGGGATCTAGGTGGCTACATCTTC. This sequence encodes CASSLVRGDLGGYIF.